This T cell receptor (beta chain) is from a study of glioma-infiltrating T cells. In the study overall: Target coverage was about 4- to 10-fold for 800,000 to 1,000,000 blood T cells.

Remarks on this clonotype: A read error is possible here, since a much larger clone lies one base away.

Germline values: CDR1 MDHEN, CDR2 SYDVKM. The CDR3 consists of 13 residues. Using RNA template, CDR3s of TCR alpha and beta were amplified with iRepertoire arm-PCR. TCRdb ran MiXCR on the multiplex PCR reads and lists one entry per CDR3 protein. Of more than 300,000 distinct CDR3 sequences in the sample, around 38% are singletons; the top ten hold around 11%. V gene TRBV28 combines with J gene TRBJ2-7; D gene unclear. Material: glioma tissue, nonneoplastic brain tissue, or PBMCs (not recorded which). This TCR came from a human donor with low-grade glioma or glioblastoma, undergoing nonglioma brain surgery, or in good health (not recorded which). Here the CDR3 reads CASSLVSSYKQYF. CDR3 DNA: TGTGCCAGCAGTTTAGTCTCGTCCTACAAGCAGTACTTC.